This T cell receptor beta chain is from a study of vaccination and CD4 T cells after COVID-19. Study in general: Overlapping spike peptides of SARS-CoV-2, HCoV-NL63, HCoV-OC43 and HCoV-229E stimulated the cells.

Study-wide findings and caveats: Convalescent patients had a median about 90% of reactive clones appearing only post-vaccination. Vaccine-specific clones in convalescent patients were spike mono-reactive in 304 of 307 cases.

Researchers used the Oncomine TCR Beta short-read assay to sequence DNA from cultured CD4+ T cells. TCRdb re-called the PCR reads with MiXCR, one entry per CDR3 protein. The table lists about 20,000 distinct CDR3 sequences, roughly 37% of them singletons. Trimming left V 0 bases short and J 8 bases short, with 31 bases between. Germline loops: CDR1 ENHRY, CDR2 SYGVKD. This CDR3 region has 20 residues. Treatment in this sample: approximately nine-day PBMC culture with coronavirus spike peptide pools or control peptides (ViraFEST assay). Each well held under 2.5 million PBMCs in IL-2 (about 10 IU/ml) medium with roughly 9.2 ug/ml peptide pools. A remark on this clonotype: Its antigen is unknown.

This TCR was recovered from a human donor who received a COVID-19 vaccine. J is TRBJ1-2 and V is TRBV10-3, with D tentatively TRBD1 (6 bases). The input for sequencing was CD4+ T cells from blood, cultured in vitro, taken before SARS-CoV-2 vaccination. The CDR3 is CAISESFRFPPQGQPLGYTF. CDR3 bases: TGTGCCATCAGTGAGTCTTTTCGGTTCCCTCCTCAAGGACAGCCCTTGGGCTACACCTTC.